Below, 10 T cell receptor beta chains from the same sample are listed, as sequenced in a study of shared T cell receptors in the human thymus. Repertoires were generated with immunoSEQ multiplex PCR, while TCRdb's copy carries only in-frame clones and drops some. Seen here are approximately 490,000 clones, about 80% observed once, and the top ten hold about 0.013%. The data also belong to a second study, concerning human thymus T cells.

Sequencing was carried out using thymocytes. The origin of the receptors is a boy under two years old with a congenital heart defect.

The chain employs TRBV27 and TRBJ2-1; TRBD2 aligns across 7 bases. V was pared by 7 bases and J by 2 bases, with 5 bases of the junction left unmatched. This CDR3 region has 14 residues. CDR1 is MNHEY, CDR2 SMNVEV, per germline (reference sequence). The CDR3 DNA follows: TGTGCCAGCACCCCGCGGGGGACCTACAATGAGCAGTTCTTC. This translates into CASTPRGTYNEQFF.

The chain links TRBV5-1 to TRBJ1-2; tentatively, D is TRBD1 (6 bases). Trimming pared 4 bases from V and 7 bases from J, leaving 26 bases between. CDR3 length equals 17 residues. The germline gives CDR1 SGHRS, CDR2 YFSETQ. CDR3 sequence reads: CASSVSRADFGGGGYTF. The CDR3 nucleotides are TGCGCCAGCAGCGTGTCCAGGGCAGACTTTGGGGGCGGTGGCTACACCTTC.

The chain employs TRBV15 and TRBJ2-1; the match to TRBD1 covers 10 bases. This CDR3 contains 18 residues. V lost 3 bases to trimming and J lost 8 bases; unmatched junction nucleotides: 16. Germline V gene lookup returns CDR1 LNHNV and CDR2 YYDKDF (reference sequence). CDR3 nucleotides: TGTGCCACCAGCAGTCAAGAAACCGGGACAGGGGTCTTGGATGAGCAGTTCTTC. Its translation is CATSSQETGTGVLDEQFF.

In this sample, this clone turned up a few times. The chain carries TRBV6-4 and TRBJ2-1, with 8 bases matching TRBD2. Germline values: CDR1 MRHNA, CDR2 SNTAGT. J was trimmed by 1 base and V by 6 bases; bases with no gene match: 11. The CDR3 sequence is 17 residues long. The CDR3 DNA reads TGTGCCAGCAGCCAGTGGAGCGGGAGTAAGTCCTACAATGAGCAGTTCTTC. Its translation is CASSQWSGSKSYNEQFF.

V is TRBV30 and J is TRBJ2-6; 7 bases fit TRBD1. Trimming removed 8 bases from V and 4 bases from J; junction bases left unmatched: 14. The CDR3 sequence is 16 residues long. The germline V gene has CDR1 GTSNPN and CDR2 SVGIG (reference sequence). The CDR3 coding sequence is TGTGCCAGTGACCCGGGACAGCAGAAAGGGGCCAACGTCCTGACTTTC. Its translation is CASDPGQQKGANVLTF.

The V gene is TRBV7-3, the J gene TRBJ2-1, with a possible D match to TRBD2 (6 bases). The CDR3 loop spans 17 amino acids. Per the germline V gene, CDR1 is SGHTA and CDR2 is FQGTGA. With 5 bases removed from V and 9 bases from J, the gap between germline ends came to 26 bases. The CDR3, as DNA: TGTGCCAGCAGCCCAAATTCTACCAATTGGGACTGGGGTGAGCAGTTCTTC. It yields the protein CASSPNSTNWDWGEQFF.

This clone has only a few counts. The chain recombines TRBV4-3 with TRBJ2-1, with 11 bases that match TRBD2. The CDR3 contains 21 residues. The ends lost 4 bases at V and 0 bases at J; junction bases unmatched: 17. Germline-derived CDR1 and CDR2 are LGHNA and YSLEER. CDR3 loop: CASSPRVLKATSGTSYNEQFF. The CDR3 region has the DNA TGCGCCAGCAGCCCTAGGGTCTTAAAGGCGACTAGCGGGACCTCCTACAATGAGCAGTTCTTC.

The V and J genes are TRBV27 and TRBJ1-1; maybe TRBD1 (5 bases). Germline loops: CDR1 MNHEY, CDR2 SMNVEV (reference sequence). The CDR3 is 19 residues long. Trimming pared 5 bases from V and 1 base from J, leaving 26 bases between. CDR3 sequence reads: CASSTLLRVGGRGNTEAFF. CDR3 nucleotide sequence: TGTGCCAGCAGTACACTGCTCAGGGTCGGGGGTCGAGGGAACACTGAAGCTTTCTTT.

This clone was observed a single time. CDR3 protein: CASSARGRGTEAFF. DNA for the CDR3: TGTGCCAGCAGCGCAAGGGGAAGAGGCACTGAAGCTTTCTTT. V is TRBV11-2 and J is TRBJ1-1, with a possible D match to TRBD1 (5 bases). CDR3 size: 14 residues. V was clipped by 5 bases and J by 4 bases, with 14 bases between them. Germline assignment: CDR1 SGHAT and CDR2 FQNNGV.

The chain uses TRBV9 and TRBJ2-3, with 7 bases that match TRBD2. The CDR3 is made up of 15 amino acids. Per the germline V gene, CDR1 is SGDLS and CDR2 is YYNGEE. J gave up 2 bases and V 1 base, and 4 bases lay outside the gene matches. The CDR3 region has the DNA TGTGCCAGCAGCGTAAAGGAGCGGGACACAGATACGCAGTATTTT. Translated, it gives CASSVKERDTDTQYF.